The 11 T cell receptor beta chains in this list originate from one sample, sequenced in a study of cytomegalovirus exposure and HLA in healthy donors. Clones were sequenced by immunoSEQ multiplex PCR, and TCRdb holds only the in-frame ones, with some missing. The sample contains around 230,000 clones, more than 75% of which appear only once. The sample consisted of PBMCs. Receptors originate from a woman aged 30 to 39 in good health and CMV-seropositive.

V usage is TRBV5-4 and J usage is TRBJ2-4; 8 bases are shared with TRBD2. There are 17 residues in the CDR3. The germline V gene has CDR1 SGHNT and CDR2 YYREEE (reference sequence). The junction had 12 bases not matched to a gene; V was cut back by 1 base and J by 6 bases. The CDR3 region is CASSLSGAGTRGNIQYF. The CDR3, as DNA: TGTGCCAGCAGCTTGTCTGGGGCCGGGACTAGGGGAAACATTCAGTACTTC.

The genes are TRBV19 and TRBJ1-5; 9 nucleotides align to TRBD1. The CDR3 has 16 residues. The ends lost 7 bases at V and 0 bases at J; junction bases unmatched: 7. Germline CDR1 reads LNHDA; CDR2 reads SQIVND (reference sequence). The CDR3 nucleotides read TGTGCCAGTACCACGGACAGGGGCTATAGCAATCAGCCCCAGCATTTT. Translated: CASTTDRGYSNQPQHF.

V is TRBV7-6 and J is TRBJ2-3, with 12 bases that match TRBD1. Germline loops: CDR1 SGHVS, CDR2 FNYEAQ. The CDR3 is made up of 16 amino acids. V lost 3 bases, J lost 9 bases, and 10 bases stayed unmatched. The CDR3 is CASSLGQGAAGGTQYF. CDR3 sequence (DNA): TGTGCCAGCAGCTTGGGACAGGGGGCAGCTGGGGGGACGCAGTATTTT.

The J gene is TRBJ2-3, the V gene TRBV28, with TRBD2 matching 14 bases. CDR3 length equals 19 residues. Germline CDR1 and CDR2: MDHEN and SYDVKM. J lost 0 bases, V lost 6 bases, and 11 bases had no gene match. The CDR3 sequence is CASSGTSGSPRPSTDTQYF. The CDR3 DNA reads TGTGCCAGCAGCGGGACTAGCGGGAGCCCCAGGCCTAGCACAGATACGCAGTATTTT.

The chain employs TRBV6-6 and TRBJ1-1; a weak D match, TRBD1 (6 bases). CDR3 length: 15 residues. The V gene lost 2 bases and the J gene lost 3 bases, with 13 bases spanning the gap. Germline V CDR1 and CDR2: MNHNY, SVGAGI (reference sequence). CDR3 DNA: TGTGCCAGCAGTTACGGGAGGGGGAAAGACACTGAAGCTTTCTTT. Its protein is CASSYGRGKDTEAFF.

The CDR3 region is CASSQNSPYEQYF. In DNA form, the CDR3 reads TGTGCCAGCAGCCAGAACTCCCCCTACGAGCAGTACTTC. This rearrangement joins TRBV4-2 to TRBJ2-7, with D unresolved. V was clipped by 3 bases and J by 2 bases, with 8 bases between them. The CDR3 has 13 residues. CDR1 is LGHNA, CDR2 YNFKEQ, per germline.

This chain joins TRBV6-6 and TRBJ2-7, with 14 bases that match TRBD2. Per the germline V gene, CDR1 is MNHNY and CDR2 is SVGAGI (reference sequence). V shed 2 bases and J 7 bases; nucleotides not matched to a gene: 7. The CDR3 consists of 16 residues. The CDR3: CASSYKGTSGSQEQYF. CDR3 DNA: TGTGCCAGCAGTTACAAAGGGACTAGCGGGAGTCAAGAGCAGTACTTC.

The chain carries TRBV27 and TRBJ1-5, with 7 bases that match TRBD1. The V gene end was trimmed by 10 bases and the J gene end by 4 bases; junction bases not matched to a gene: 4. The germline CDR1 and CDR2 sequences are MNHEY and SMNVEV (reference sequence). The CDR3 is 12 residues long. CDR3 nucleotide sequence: TGTGCCACCCCGACAGGGAATCAGCCCCAGCATTTT. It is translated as CATPTGNQPQHF.

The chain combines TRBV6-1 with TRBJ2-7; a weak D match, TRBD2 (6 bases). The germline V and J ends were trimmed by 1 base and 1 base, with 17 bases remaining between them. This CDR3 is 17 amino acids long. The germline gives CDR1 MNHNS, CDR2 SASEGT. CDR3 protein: CASSEDVWTGVSYEQYF. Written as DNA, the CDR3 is TGTGCCAGCAGTGAAGACGTCTGGACGGGAGTATCCTACGAGCAGTACTTC.

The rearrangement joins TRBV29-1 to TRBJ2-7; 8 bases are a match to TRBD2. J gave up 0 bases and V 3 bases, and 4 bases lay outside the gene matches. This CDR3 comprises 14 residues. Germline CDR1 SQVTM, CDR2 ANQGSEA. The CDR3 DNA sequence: TGCAGCGTTGATAGCGGGGTACACTCCTACGAGCAGTACTTC. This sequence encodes CSVDSGVHSYEQYF.

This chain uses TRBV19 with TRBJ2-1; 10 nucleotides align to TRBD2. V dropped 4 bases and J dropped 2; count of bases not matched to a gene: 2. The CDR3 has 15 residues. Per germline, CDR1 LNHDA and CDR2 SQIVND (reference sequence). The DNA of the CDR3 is TGTGCCAGTAGTACCGGACTAGCGGCCTACAATGAGCAGTTCTTC. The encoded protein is CASSTGLAAYNEQFF.